This TCR beta chain was identified in a study of technical replicates of blood from a handful of donors. The CDR3 is 15 amino acids. Germline loops: CDR1 SGDLS, CDR2 YYNGEE. V lost 0 bases to trimming and J lost 4 bases, with 13 bases between them. The table came from immunoSEQ multiplex PCR; TCRdb's copy has only in-frame clones and leaves some out. The repertoire holds under 85,000 clones, roughly 90% seen once, with around 0.41% in the top ten. The sequence was collected from a human donor in good health. The sequencing input was T cells isolated from PBMCs. The chain carries TRBV9 and TRBJ1-1; D call uncertain. CDR3 nucleotide sequence: TGTGCCAGCAGCGTAGGTAGTCAGCGGAGCACTGAAGCTTTCTTT. Translation gives CASSVGSQRSTEAFF.